This entry concerns a single TCR beta chain. The table came from immunoSEQ multiplex PCR; TCRdb's copy has only in-frame clones and leaves some out. Of almost 90,000 clones listed, 85% are singletons. V lost 0 bases and J lost 6, with 9 bases in between. The germline V gene has CDR1 MNHNY and CDR2 SVGAGI (reference sequence). CDR3 size: 13 residues. These data come from a study of control samples from healthy donors and cancer patients. The sequence was collected from a woman aged 40 to 55 in good health. The sample comprised blood. The chain joins TRBV6-6 to TRBJ2-7, with no clear D. The CDR3 DNA reads as TGTGCCAGCAGTTACTCGAGCAGCGCCGAGCAGTACTTC. Translated, it gives CASSYSSSAEQYF.